This TCR beta chain came from a study of T-cell reconstitution after alpha-beta-depleted transplantation in children. This CDR3 region has 15 residues. CDR1 and CDR2 from the germline V gene are SGDLS and YYNGEE. The V end was cut by 4 bases, the J end by 5 bases, with 15 bases between. Unique molecular identifiers were used in preparing the TCRbeta library. TCRdb reprocessed the PCR reads with MiXCR, giving one entry per CDR3 protein. The table lists a few hundred thousand distinct CDR3 sequences, approximately 20% of them singletons. The sequencing used PBMCs from the stem cell graft donor, collected from the stem cell graft. The sequence was collected from a human donor who donated a stem cell graft to a child with acute lymphoblastic leukemia. The V call is TRBV9, the J call TRBJ2-2; D is perhaps TRBD2 (5 bases). The CDR3 coding sequence is TGTGCCAGCAGCCCGTTCCGAGGGCGGACCGGGGAGCTGTTTTTT. Translation gives CASSPFRGRTGELFF.